This T cell receptor beta chain was sequenced in a study of technical replicates of blood from a few donors. Some clones are missing from TCRdb's copy, which holds only in-frame ones; the method was immunoSEQ multiplex PCR. The sample has fewer than 90,000 clones, approximately 94% seen once. V gave up 5 bases and J gave up 1 base; unmatched junction bases: 5. The CDR3 is 15 residues long. From germline, CDR1 is MDHEN and CDR2 SYDVKM. This chain connects TRBV28 to TRBJ2-7; the match to TRBD1 covers 10 bases. The source is a human donor in good health. Specimen: T cells isolated from PBMCs. The CDR3 protein is CASSKRQGASYEQYF. The CDR3 bases are TGTGCCAGCAGTAAACGACAGGGGGCTTCCTACGAGCAGTACTTC. Variable domain in full (rest from reference TRBV28 and TRBJ2-7): DVKVTQSSRYLVKRTGEKVFLECVQDMDHENMFWYRQDPGLGLRLIYFSYDVKMKEKGDIPEGYSVSREKKERFSLILESASTNQTSMYLCASSKRQGASYEQYFGPGTRLTVT.